Following are 19 T cell receptor beta chains from one sample sequenced in a study of blood T cell repertoires in COVID-19. Only in-frame clones appear in the TCRdb table, and some are missing; sequencing was by immunoSEQ multiplex PCR. Here the sample spans around 340,000 clones, around four fifths being singletons. The sample comprised peripheral blood. The receptors were gathered from a man aged 30 to 45 with active or convalescent COVID-19.

This CDR3 is CASRRPLATFGDEQYF. CDR3 nucleotide sequence: TGTGCCAGCAGGAGGCCACTAGCGACGTTTGGGGACGAGCAGTACTTC. The chain recombines TRBV6-6 with TRBJ2-7; TRBD2 matches at 7 bases. Trimming removed 6 bases from V and 5 bases from J; junction bases left unmatched: 16. CDR3 length: 16 amino acids. Germline V CDR1 and CDR2: MNHNY, SVGAGI (reference sequence).

Remarks on this clone: No conserved phenylalanine or tryptophan ends this CDR3, so it is likely a read error. The DNA is omitted, as the CDR3 cannot be located on it reliably, and the CDR3 follows TCRdb's listing. The chain is built from TRBV5-4 and TRBJ2-7; the D call in the table, TRBD1, was not verified against the DNA. The CDR3 is 12 amino acids long, termini counted. Germline CDR1 and CDR2: SGHNT and YYREEE (reference sequence). The CDR3 is CASSPGQGSKSL.

The chain joins TRBV19 to TRBJ1-5, with a possible D match to TRBD1 (6 bases). The ends were cut back, 8 bases at V and 5 bases at J, with 13 bases in the middle. The V gene's germline CDR1 is LNHDA and CDR2 SQIVND (reference sequence). CDR3 length equals 13 residues. This chain's CDR3 is CASRTVADQPQHF. In DNA, the CDR3 is TGTGCCAGTCGGACAGTGGCAGATCAGCCCCAGCATTTT.

The chain uses TRBV7-9 and TRBJ2-5; TRBD1 agrees at 9 bases. The CDR3 sequence is 14 residues long. Trimming took 5 bases from V and 3 from J; bases not matched to a gene: 4. The germline gives CDR1 SEHNR, CDR2 FQNEAQ (reference sequence). The CDR3 DNA reads TGTGCCAGCAGCCAGAGGGACAGGGAAGAGACCCAGTACTTC. Amino acid sequence: CASSQRDREETQYF.

The V call is TRBV19, the J call TRBJ1-1; a possible D gene is TRBD1 (5 bases). Germline-derived CDR1 and CDR2 are LNHDA and SQIVND (reference sequence). The CDR3 spans 14 residues. Trimming stripped 3 bases from V and 5 bases from J, with 13 bases between. Written as DNA, the CDR3 is TGTGCCAGTAGTATCGGGGGAACGGCTACTGAAGCTTTCTTT. It codes for CASSIGGTATEAFF.

V is TRBV27 and J is TRBJ1-5; 7 bases line up with TRBD1. The germline gives CDR1 MNHEY, CDR2 SMNVEV (reference sequence). CDR3 length: 13 residues. J gave up 6 bases and V 7 bases, and 6 bases lay outside the gene matches. In nucleotides, the CDR3 is TGTGCCAGCACGCAGGGGGGAGGTCAGCCCCAGCATTTT. This translates into CASTQGGGQPQHF.

The chain joins TRBV6-2 or TRBV6-3 to TRBJ1-1; weak D call: TRBD1 (6 bases). Germline values: CDR1 MNHEY, CDR2 SVGEGT. Deletions cut 6 bases from V and 0 bases from J, with 14 bases between. The CDR3 loop spans 15 amino acids. The CDR3 DNA reads as TGTGCCAGCAGCGGGCCGGGACATATGAACACTGAAGCTTTCTTT. Its translation: CASSGPGHMNTEAFF.

The V call is TRBV28, the J call TRBJ2-3; D might be TRBD2 (6 bases). Trimming took off 6 bases at V and 2 bases at J, with 12 bases between the two ends. CDR1 and CDR2 from the germline V gene are MDHEN and SYDVKM. The CDR3 contains 14 residues. CDR3 in amino acids: CASSDGGITDTQYF. The CDR3 bases are TGTGCCAGCAGCGACGGAGGGATCACAGATACGCAGTATTTT.

This chain joins TRBV24-1 and TRBJ2-2; D perhaps matches TRBD1 (6 bases). CDR3 length: 14 residues. Germline CDR1 KGHDR, CDR2 SFDVKD. V lost 2 bases and J lost 6, with 9 bases in between. The CDR3 DNA reads TGTGCCACCAGTGATTCACAGGGAGCCGGGGAGCTGTTTTTT. This encodes CATSDSQGAGELFF.

V usage is TRBV9 and J usage is TRBJ2-5; D is possibly TRBD1 (5 bases). The CDR3 is 13 residues long. V gave up 0 bases and J gave up 3 bases, with 6 bases separating them. Germline V gene sequence: CDR1 SGDLS, CDR2 YYNGEE. CDR3 region: CASSVGGKETQYF. The DNA of the CDR3 is TGTGCCAGCAGCGTAGGGGGCAAAGAGACCCAGTACTTC.

There are many counts of this clone. This rearrangement joins TRBV7-3 to TRBJ2-3, with D uncertain. The CDR3 runs to 18 residues. The V end was cut by 2 bases, the J end by 0 bases, with 18 bases between. Germline loops: CDR1 SGHTA, CDR2 FQGTGA. DNA for the CDR3: TGTGCCAGCAGCTTACTCGGTGGGCTACCCTCTAGCACAGATACGCAGTATTTT. Translation gives CASSLLGGLPSSTDTQYF.

Of note for this clone: This could be a read error, since a much larger clone is one nucleotide away. The chain employs TRBV9 and TRBJ2-1; TRBD1 is a possible D gene (5 bases). Trimming took off 0 bases at V and 5 bases at J, with 6 bases between the two ends. Germline V lookup: CDR1 SGDLS, CDR2 YYNGEE. The CDR3 has 13 residues. The CDR3 loop reads CASSVGQNNEQFF. The CDR3 nucleotides read TGTGCCAGCAGCGTAGGACAGAACAATGAGCAGTTCTTC. Full variable domain (remainder filled in from reference TRBV9 and TRBJ2-1): DSGVTQTPKHLITATGQRVTLRCSPRSGDLSVYWYQQSLDQGLQFLIQYYNGEERAKGNILERFSAQQFPDLHSELNLSSLELGDSALYFCASSVGQNNEQFFGPGTRLTVL.

The rearrangement joins TRBV30 to TRBJ2-2; 8 bases line up with TRBD1. Looked up from germline, CDR1 is GTSNPN and CDR2 is SVGIG (reference sequence). The V segment lost 3 bases and the J segment 2 bases; nucleotides outside the gene matches: 5. The length of the CDR3 is 15 residues. The CDR3 DNA reads TGTGCCTGGAGAAGACAGGGGAGAAACACCGGGGAGCTGTTTTTT. It encodes CAWRRQGRNTGELFF.

This sequence joins TRBV19 and TRBJ1-5; the D is unclear. The CDR3 runs to 14 residues. Germline V gene data show CDR1 as LNHDA and CDR2 as SQIVND (reference sequence). Trimming pared 6 bases from V and 3 bases from J, leaving 12 bases between. CDR3 DNA: TGTGCCAGTAGAGCGGGCCCATACAATCAGCCCCAGCATTTT. This gives the protein CASRAGPYNQPQHF.

The genes are TRBV5-4 and TRBJ2-7, with 14 bases lining up with TRBD2. The germline V gene has CDR1 SGHNT and CDR2 YYREEE (reference sequence). The CDR3 is made up of 15 amino acids. Trimming at V came to 3 bases and at J to 4 bases, leaving 3 bases not matched to a gene. The CDR3 is CASSSGTSGRYEQYF. For the CDR3, the DNA is TGTGCCAGCAGCTCTGGGACTAGCGGGAGATACGAGCAGTACTTC.

This clone has only one observation. The chain is built from TRBV9 and TRBJ2-1; D perhaps matches TRBD1 (6 bases). CDR3 size: 16 residues. The V end lost 3 bases, the J end lost 9 bases, and 22 bases lay between the germline ends. Germline V CDR1 and CDR2: SGDLS, YYNGEE. The CDR3 spells CASSDYRVTRGGEQFF. The CDR3 bases are TGTGCCAGCAGCGATTACAGGGTTACCCGGGGCGGTGAGCAGTTCTTC.

V and J are TRBV7-3 and TRBJ2-7; D call uncertain. CDR1 is SGHTA and CDR2 is FQGTGA in the germline V gene. There are 14 residues in the CDR3. V was clipped by 5 bases and J by 7 bases, with 18 bases between them. The CDR3 protein is CASSPPRAPEEQYF. The CDR3, as DNA: TGTGCCAGCAGCCCTCCCCGTGCCCCGGAGGAGCAGTACTTC.

This chain connects TRBV2 to TRBJ1-2, with 9 bases matching TRBD1. V shed 4 bases, J shed 4 bases, and the junction held 13 bases outside the gene matches. Per germline, CDR1 SNHLY and CDR2 FYNNEI. The CDR3 has 17 residues. In DNA, the CDR3 is TGTGCCAGCAGTGGGGTTCTGGGACGGGACAGGGTCTATGGCTACACCTTC. This gives the protein CASSGVLGRDRVYGYTF. Filled out from reference TRBV2 and TRBJ1-2, the complete variable domain reads EPEVTQTPSHQVTQMGQEVILRCVPISNHLYFYWYRQILGQKVEFLVSFYNNEISEKSEIFDDQFSVERPDGSNFTLKIRSTKLEDSAMYFCASSGVLGRDRVYGYTFGSGTRLTVV.

The rearrangement uses TRBV28 and TRBJ2-7; D is perhaps TRBD2 (6 bases). V lost 6 bases and J lost 6, with 6 bases in between. CDR1 is MDHEN, CDR2 SYDVKM, per germline. The CDR3 consists of 10 residues. CDR3 sequence (DNA): TGTGCCAGCAGGGGGGGCGAGCAGTACTTC. Translating it yields CASRGGEQYF.